These T cell receptor beta chains were read from a single sample in a study of STAT5B mutations in CD4+ large granular lymphocyte leukemia. Profiled with immunoSEQ multiplex PCR; TCRdb holds only in-frame clones, not every one. The data contain tens of thousands of clones, around 73% of them singletons. The material sequenced was CD4+ T cells from blood buffy coats. These receptors were taken from a human donor in good health. CDR3s include the opening cysteine and the closing phenylalanine or tryptophan. A D gene is named only where the DNA matches it firmly. The listing skips clone size in some rows; elsewhere it reads once, few, many or a size class.

CDR3 DNA	CDR3 protein	V gene	D gene	clone size	J gene
TGTGCCAGCAGCTTGTCCACTGGAAACACCATATATTTT	CASSLSTGNTIYF	TRBV11-2	NA	once	TRBJ1-3
TGTGCCAGCAGCTTATGGGATGACGAGCAGTACTTC	CASSLWDDEQYF	TRBV11-1	NA	once	TRBJ2-7
TGTGCCAGCAGTCGGACGGGTTCCTACGAGCAGTACTTC	CASSRTGSYEQYF	TRBV28	NA	NA	TRBJ2-7
TGTGCCAGCAGCGACATGAACACTGAAGCTTTCTTT	CASSDMNTEAFF	TRBV9	NA	few	TRBJ1-1
TGTGCCAGCAGCTTAGGGACTAGCGGGGGGGCAGTCGAGCAGTACTTC	CASSLGTSGGAVEQYF	TRBV7-2	TRBD2	NA	TRBJ2-7
TGTGCCAGCAGACTTTCGGGGGGGAGAGAGACCCAGTACTTC	CASRLSGGRETQYF	TRBV6-1	TRBD2	NA	TRBJ2-5
TGTGCCAGCAGGCCCGGGACACTGAATGAAAAACTGTTTTTT	CASRPGTLNEKLFF	TRBV6-5	NA	NA	TRBJ1-4
TGCGCCAGCAGTGAGAGGGAGACCGCCGGGAGCCAAGAGACCCAGTACTTC	CASSERETAGSQETQYF	TRBV10-1	NA	NA	TRBJ2-5
TGTGCCAGCAGCTTGGGACAGGGGACGAGCACAGATACGCAGTATTTT	CASSLGQGTSTDTQYF	TRBV5-8	TRBD1	NA	TRBJ2-3
TGTGCCAGCAGCTTAGAGGGGGTGGATTCACCCCTCCACTTT	CASSLEGVDSPLHF	TRBV7-2	NA	NA	TRBJ1-6
TGTGCCAGCAGTTTCCCGGACAGGGAGGGTGAAGCTTTCTTT	CASSFPDREGEAFF	TRBV28	TRBD1	NA	TRBJ1-1
TGTGCCAGCAGGGTGAGAGCCGGGAGACTCTACGAGCAGTACTTC	CASRVRAGRLYEQYF	TRBV27	NA	NA	TRBJ2-7
TGTGCCAGCAGCGATCCGGGACAGGGGGTTTTAGGCTACACCTTC	CASSDPGQGVLGYTF	TRBV5-4	TRBD1	NA	TRBJ1-2
TGCAGCGTTGAAGAGGGGGGGAGTATCTATGGCTACACCTTC	CSVEEGGSIYGYTF	TRBV29-1	NA	NA	TRBJ1-2
TGTGCCTGGATTTCGCCCACAGCGAACTCTGGAAACACCATATATTTT	CAWISPTANSGNTIYF	TRBV30	NA	NA	TRBJ1-3
TGTGCCAGCAGTTACTCGAACCGCATTTCCTCCTACGAGCAGTACTTC	CASSYSNRISSYEQYF	TRBV6-5	NA	NA	TRBJ2-7
TGTGCCAGTAGTATAGATCTCAGGACGAATCAGCCCCAGCATTTT	CASSIDLRTNQPQHF	TRBV19	NA	few	TRBJ1-5
TGTGCCAGCAGCTCTAGCGGAGGGGCCTACGAGCAGTACTTC	CASSSSGGAYEQYF	TRBV7-8	TRBD2	once	TRBJ2-7
TGTGCCAGCAGTTCACCACCGAGGGGGCAAGAGACCCAGTACTTC	CASSSPPRGQETQYF	TRBV28	NA	NA	TRBJ2-5
TGTGCCAGCAGTGGGCGGACAGGAGACAATCAGCCCCAGCATTTT	CASSGRTGDNQPQHF	TRBV2	TRBD1	few	TRBJ1-5
TGTGCCAGCAGTTCCTCCCCGACAGTAGAGAATGGCTACACCTTC	CASSSSPTVENGYTF	TRBV28	NA	NA	TRBJ1-2
TGTGCCAGCTCACCACCGGCGGGGTCGGGCAATGAGCAGTTCTTC	CASSPPAGSGNEQFF	TRBV18	NA	NA	TRBJ2-1
TGTGCCAGCAGTACAGGGGGTAGTAATCAGCCCCAGCATTTT	CASSTGGSNQPQHF	TRBV7-9	TRBD1	NA	TRBJ1-5
TGCGCCAGCAGTCTTGATCCGGGACAGGGAAGGAGGTATGGCTACACCTTC	CASSLDPGQGRRYGYTF	TRBV5-1	TRBD1	NA	TRBJ1-2
TGTGCCAGTAGAATCCCGGGGGGGCTCAATGAGCAGTTCTTC	CASRIPGGLNEQFF	TRBV19	TRBD2	NA	TRBJ2-1
TGTGCCAGCAGTTTAGTCGGGCAAAATCAGCCCCAGCATTTT	CASSLVGQNQPQHF	TRBV27	NA	NA	TRBJ1-5
TGTGCCAGCAGCTTAGGGCCAAAACAAGAGACCCAGTACTTC	CASSLGPKQETQYF	TRBV7-2	NA	once	TRBJ2-5
TGTGCCAGCAGCTTGGGGATTGGGGGGCTTGGCGAGCAGTACTTC	CASSLGIGGLGEQYF	TRBV5-4	NA	NA	TRBJ2-7
TGTGCCAGCAGGAAGACTAGCGGGGGTGAGACCCAGTACTTC	CASRKTSGGETQYF	TRBV2	TRBD2	NA	TRBJ2-5
TGTGCCAGCTCACCCAGCGCCCTTGGACAGGGCGGACACACTGAAGCTTTCTTT	CASSPSALGQGGHTEAFF	TRBV18	TRBD1	NA	TRBJ1-1
TGTGCCAGCAGTCTGACTGGCGAGGTATCTGAGCAGTTCTTC	CASSLTGEVSEQFF	TRBV6-1	NA	NA	TRBJ2-1
TGTGCGGGAGGCAGGGATTACTACAATGAGCAGTTCTTC	CAGGRDYYNEQFF	TRBV6-1	NA	NA	TRBJ2-1
TGTGCCACCTCCCTAGCGGTAAGCTCCTACAATGAGCAGTTCTTC	CATSLAVSSYNEQFF	TRBV15	TRBD2	NA	TRBJ2-1
TGTGCCAGCAGTAACTACAACAATCAGCCCCAGCATTTT	CASSNYNNQPQHF	TRBV27	NA	few	TRBJ1-5
TGTGCCAGCAGTGAGAGCATGGATGGAAACACCATATATTTT	CASSESMDGNTIYF	TRBV6-1	NA	NA	TRBJ1-3
TGCAGCGTCGGGACCCCGGGCGGAGATACGCAGTATTTT	CSVGTPGGDTQYF	TRBV29-1	NA	NA	TRBJ2-3
TGTGCCAGCAGCCCCAGGGGACAGGCTGGAAACACCATATATTTT	CASSPRGQAGNTIYF	TRBV7-2	TRBD1	NA	TRBJ1-3
TGTGCCAGCAGCAACCAGGGGGGAGCCGGGGAGCTGTTTTTT	CASSNQGGAGELFF	TRBV7-9	NA	NA	TRBJ2-2